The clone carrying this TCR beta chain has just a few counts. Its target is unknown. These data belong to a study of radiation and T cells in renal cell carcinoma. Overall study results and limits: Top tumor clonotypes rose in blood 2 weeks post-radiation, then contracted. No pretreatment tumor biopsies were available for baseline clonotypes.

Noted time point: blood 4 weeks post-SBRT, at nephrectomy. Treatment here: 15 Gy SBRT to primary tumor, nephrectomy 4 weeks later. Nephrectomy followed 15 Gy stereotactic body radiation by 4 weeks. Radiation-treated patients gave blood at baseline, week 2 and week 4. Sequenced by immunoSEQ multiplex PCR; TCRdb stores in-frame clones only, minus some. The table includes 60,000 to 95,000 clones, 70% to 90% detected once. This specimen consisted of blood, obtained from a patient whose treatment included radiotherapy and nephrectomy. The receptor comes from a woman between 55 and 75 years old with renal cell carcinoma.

The CDR3 reads CAYVDGLNYGYTF. DNA of the CDR3: TGTGCCTACGTCGACGGATTAAACTATGGCTACACCTTC. The genes are TRBV30 and TRBJ1-2; D is ambiguous. Germline CDR1 is GTSNPN and CDR2 is SVGIG (reference sequence). The CDR3 loop spans 13 amino acids. V lost 7 bases and J lost 2, with 14 bases in between.